This T cell receptor beta chain derives from a study of quantifying T cell responses using KT2 cells. On the study more broadly: TCR alpha and beta constant-region primers primed reverse transcription of RNA. Under optimum conditions, T4 ligation efficiency was estimated at more than 8%. The second PCR ran as a qPCR until a predetermined fluorescence threshold was reached.

This clonotype showed up just a few times. Its antigen is not known. Study results and caveats: At about one KT2 cell per 100,000 PBMC, KT2 sequences were still detected.

A single-stranded UMI oligo with SP2 sequence was ligated to cDNA 3' ends. An equimolar mix of RC1.1 and RC1.2 primed the beta chain across TRBC1 and TRBC2. TCRdb used MiXCR to reprocess the UMI-ligation and nested PCR reads, holding one entry per CDR3 protein. The data contain some 48,000 distinct CDR3 sequences, 11% of them singletons. Germline CDR1 is SSHAT and CDR2 is FNYEAQ (reference sequence). V was cut by 5 bases and J by 2 bases, with 15 bases left in between. The length of the CDR3 is 15 residues. The material sequenced was PBMCs spiked with cells of the T cell clone KT2. This sequence originates from a human donor. The chain uses TRBV7-7 and TRBJ2-5; D might be TRBD1 (6 bases). CDR3 DNA sequence: TGTGCCAGCAGCCCTTGGACAGCATATCAAGAGACCCAGTACTTC. This translates into CASSPWTAYQETQYF.